The clone carrying this T cell receptor (beta chain) was seen just once. Its antigen is unidentified. Germline loops: CDR1 MNHEY, CDR2 SMNVEV (reference sequence). Trimming removed 5 bases from V and 2 bases from J, with 9 bases in between. CDR3 length: 13 amino acids. These data come from a study of CD8 T cells in Susac syndrome. Overall study findings and caveats: The study recognized that the number of individuals in its TCR sequencing and HLA analysis was relatively small.

Random hexamers were used to reverse transcribe roughly 0.45 to 1 ug of RNA. Coverage of TCR beta CDR3 amplification by immunoSEQ multiplex PCR extended to 54 Vbeta and 13 Jbeta. TCRdb redid the calling of the immunoSEQ multiplex PCR reads with MiXCR, one entry per CDR3 protein. This sample has some 120,000 distinct CDR3 sequences; approximately 89% occur once, and the top ten carry 0.24%. CD8+ and CD4+ T cells from blood underwent TCR beta sequencing, which was carried out in a high-throughput format. The TCR was taken from a human donor with multiple sclerosis. Sequencing was performed on CD8+ T cells from PBMCs. This chain links TRBV27 with TRBJ1-2, with D unresolved. The CDR3 nucleotides are TGTGCCAGCAGTATGACCCCAAACTATGGCTACACCTTC. Protein: CASSMTPNYGYTF.